This T cell receptor beta chain derives from a study of blood T cell repertoires in COVID-19. Study context: Acute-phase and convalescent COVID-19 samples originated in the United States, Italy and Spain. The analysed material was cDNA or gDNA that came from T cells, B-cell-depleted T cells, or PBMCs.

The CDR3 spans 15 residues. CDR1 is MDHEN and CDR2 is SYDVKM in the germline V gene. V was shortened by 3 bases and J by 3 bases, with 12 bases between the two germline ends. In the authors' methods: Amplification of reference gene primers was used by the study to estimate nucleated cell counts. Assay: immunoSEQ multiplex PCR; the TCRdb copy retains only in-frame clones and omits some. The DNA gave D and trimming, while V, J and clone size come from that table. Here the sample spans 200,000 or so clones, roughly 82% being singletons. Sample: peripheral blood. V is TRBV28 and J is TRBJ2-1; no definite D call. The clonotype was recovered from a woman under 40 with acute or convalescent COVID-19. The CDR3 nucleotides read TGTGCCAGCAGTTTTTGGTCTCAGGACTACAATGAGCAGTTCTTC. This translates into CASSFWSQDYNEQFF.